This is a list of T cell receptor beta chains from one sample in a study of vaccination and CD4 T cells after COVID-19. No antigen has been identified for these receptors. TCRdb re-called the PCR reads through MiXCR, storing one row per CDR3 protein. The sample lists 11,000 or so distinct CDR3 sequences, roughly 55% occurring once. The sequencing sample was made of CD4+ T cells from blood, cultured in vitro. These receptors were obtained from a human donor who had recovered from COVID-19. The CDR3 runs from the conserved cysteine through the conserved F or W. A D gene is named only where the DNA matches it firmly. The size entry is marked missing in some rows and otherwise reads once, few, many or a size class.

cdr3_aa	cdr3_nt	j_call	v_call	clone_size	d_call
CSANQGLGNYGYTF	TGCAGTGCCAACCAGGGCCTAGGGAACTATGGCTACACCTTC	TRBJ1-2	TRBV20-1	few	.
CASRPGPSTDTQYF	TGTGCCAGCAGACCGGGACCGAGCACAGATACGCAGTATTTT	TRBJ2-3	TRBV2	.	.
CASRPDRLPPQHF	TGTGCCAGCAGACCGGACAGGCTCCCGCCCCAGCATTTT	TRBJ1-5	TRBV28	.	TRBD1
CASSQQGTMNTEAFF	TGTGCCAGCAGTCAACAGGGGACTATGAACACTGAAGCTTTCTTT	TRBJ1-1	TRBV6-1	.	TRBD1
CASSESGGVSNQPQHF	TGTGCCAGCAGTGAGTCGGGAGGAGTAAGCAATCAGCCCCAGCATTTT	TRBJ1-5	TRBV2	.	.
CASSLETGGYYEQYF	TGCGCCAGCAGCTTGGAGACAGGGGGCTACTACGAGCAGTACTTC	TRBJ2-7	TRBV5-1	once	TRBD1
CASSLGLSAGPTGELFF	TGTGCCAGCAGCTTGGGGCTATCCGCAGGGCCTACCGGGGAGCTGTTTTTT	TRBJ2-2	TRBV5-8	.	.
CASSPLTSMGTETQYF	TGTGCCAGTAGCCCTCTGACTTCCATGGGAACTGAGACGCAGTATTTT	TRBJ2-3	TRBV19	.	.
CAKKRFKNQPQHF	TGTGCCAAAAAACGCTTTAAAAATCAGCCCCAGCATTTT	TRBJ1-5	TRBV7-6	few	.
CASSLPANYGYTF	TGTGCCAGCAGTTTACCTGCTAACTATGGCTACACCTTC	TRBJ1-2	TRBV27	few	.
CASSRAADYEQYF	TGTGCCAGCAGCCGTGCCGCCGACTACGAGCAGTACTTC	TRBJ2-7	TRBV4-2	.	.
CASSLGVGGRGNEQFF	TGCGCCAGCAGCTTGGGAGTAGGCGGGAGGGGGAATGAGCAGTTCTTC	TRBJ2-1	TRBV5-1	.	TRBD2
CATSRGVGRTDTQYF	TGTGCCACCAGTAGAGGGGTTGGGCGCACAGATACGCAGTATTTT	TRBJ2-3	TRBV24-1	.	.
CASRQGGSYNEQFF	TGTGCCAGCAGGCAGGGGGGCTCCTACAATGAGCAGTTCTTC	TRBJ2-1	TRBV2	.	.
CSAKTGGQETQYF	TGCAGTGCTAAAACAGGGGGCCAAGAGACCCAGTACTTC	TRBJ2-5	TRBV20-1	.	TRBD1
CASSEEGKETQYF	TGTGCCAGCAGTGAAGAGGGGAAAGAGACCCAGTACTTC	TRBJ2-5	TRBV2	once	.
CASSQDRSWGETQYF	TGCGCCAGCAGCCAAGATCGGTCTTGGGGTGAGACCCAGTACTTC	TRBJ2-5	TRBV4-3	.	.
CASSALLRDRGYTGELFF	TGTGCCAGCAGCGCACTCCTCCGGGACAGGGGTTACACCGGGGAGCTGTTTTTT	TRBJ2-2	TRBV7-9	.	TRBD1
CASSDSGAGTTGELFF	TGTGCCAGCAGTGACTCGGGGGCCGGGACCACCGGGGAGCTGTTTTTT	TRBJ2-2	TRBV6-4	few	.
CASSLEVWYEQYF	TGTGCCAGCAGTCTGGAGGTGTGGTACGAGCAGTACTTC	TRBJ2-7	TRBV12-3/TRBV12-4	few	.
CAWRSFAATNTGELFF	TGTGCCTGGAGGTCCTTTGCGGCTACGAACACCGGGGAGCTGTTTTTT	TRBJ2-2	TRBV30	.	.
CASSFSSTDTQYF	TGTGCCAGCAGCTTTTCTAGCACAGATACGCAGTATTTT	TRBJ2-3	TRBV7-3	few	.